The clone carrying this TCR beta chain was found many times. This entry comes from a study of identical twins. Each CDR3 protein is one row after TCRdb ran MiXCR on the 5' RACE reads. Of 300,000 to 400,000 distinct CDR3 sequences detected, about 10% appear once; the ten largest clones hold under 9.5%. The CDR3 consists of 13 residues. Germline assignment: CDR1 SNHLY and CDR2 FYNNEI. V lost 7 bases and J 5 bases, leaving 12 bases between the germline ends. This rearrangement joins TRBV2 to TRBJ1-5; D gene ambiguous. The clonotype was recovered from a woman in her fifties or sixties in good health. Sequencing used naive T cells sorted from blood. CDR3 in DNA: TGTGCCAGCAATAATCAGAGCTATCAGCCCCAGCATTTT. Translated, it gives CASNNQSYQPQHF.